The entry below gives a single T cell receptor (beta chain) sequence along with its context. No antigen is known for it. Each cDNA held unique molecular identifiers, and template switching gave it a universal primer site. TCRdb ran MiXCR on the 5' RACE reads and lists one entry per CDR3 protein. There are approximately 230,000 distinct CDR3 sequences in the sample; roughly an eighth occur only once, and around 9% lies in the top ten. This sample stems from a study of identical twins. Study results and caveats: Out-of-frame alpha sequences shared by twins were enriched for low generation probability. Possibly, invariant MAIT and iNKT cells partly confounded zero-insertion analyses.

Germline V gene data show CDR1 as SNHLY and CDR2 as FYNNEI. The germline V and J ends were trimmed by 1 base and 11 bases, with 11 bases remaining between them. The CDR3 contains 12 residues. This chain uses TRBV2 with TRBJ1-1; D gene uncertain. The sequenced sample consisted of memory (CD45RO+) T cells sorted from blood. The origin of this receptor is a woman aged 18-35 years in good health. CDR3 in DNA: TGTGCCAGCAGTGAAGTTCCTCTACGGGCTTTCTTT. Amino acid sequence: CASSEVPLRAFF. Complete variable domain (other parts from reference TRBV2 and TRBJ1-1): EPEVTQTPSHQVTQMGQEVILRCVPISNHLYFYWYRQILGQKVEFLVSFYNNEISEKSEIFDDQFSVERPDGSNFTLKIRSTKLEDSAMYFCASSEVPLRAFFGQGTRLTVV.